Detailed here is one T cell receptor (beta chain). What antigen it recognizes has not been identified. Base-call qualities are not available, and no considerably larger clone is one nucleotide away. The sample comes from a study of cytomegalovirus exposure and HLA in healthy donors (dated by TCRdb to about 2017). In the study overall: An earlier analysis of about 560 of the donors reported 276 Gb of sequence data and 95 million to 120 million unique TCR beta sequences obtained from about 170 million T cells. Roughly 300 gigabases of sequencing data and tens of millions of unique TCR sequences made up an early release that covered about 640 HLA-typed donors. Of the 350 to 450 genotyped donors, approximately 83% fell in the genetic ancestry cluster associated with self-reported Caucasian donors. The study was designed to test whether signatures of past pathogen exposure could be identified by cataloging public T cell receptors. The study profiled the T cell repertoires of about 640 subjects by immunosequencing and related them to cytomegalovirus serostatus. Along with the 666-subject first cohort, a separate validation cohort of around 120 different subjects was used. To predict cytomegalovirus infection status, the study combined high-throughput TCR immunosequencing, statistical association of individual TCRs with disease status, and machine learning. A later analysis re-analyzed previously published TCR beta repertoires from 500 to 700 donors and added high-resolution HLA genotyping to study TCR occurrence patterns. The later analysis used no new phenotypic data to find candidate immune exposures, relying instead on TCR beta sequences and their occurrence across donors. An earlier analysis of several hundred of the donors applied high-throughput TCR beta sequencing to assess whether each TCR beta V gene segment acted as functional or pseudogenic. Donor age, sex, ethnicity and CMV serostatus were compiled alongside the repertoire data. A later genetic analysis took genome-wide SNP genotypes for about 65% of the 666 donors and used that subset as a discovery cohort. All discovery cohort repertoires had been generated using a single sequencing platform. HLA typing covered class I and class II loci at four-digit resolution. Typing coverage differed by locus: A, B, C, DRB1 and DQB1 were typed in roughly 620-630 donors, DQA1 in approximately 520, DPA1 in 600 to 610, and DPB1 in roughly 450. Because of strong linkage in the cohort, roughly five DR-DQ haplotypes were treated as single units for association and clustering. Across some 400 genotyped donors of the cohort, an average of approximately 240,000 unique TCR beta nucleotide sequences per donor were sequenced, and 15% to 20% of those sequences were non-productive. General findings and caveats noted by the study authors: In an earlier analysis of several hundred of the donors, most TCR beta V segments were observed in productive rearrangements about 87% or about 30% of the time, broadly matching IMGT annotations. A group of highly shared sequence variants was considered likely to be a technical artifact of the sequencing pipeline. Because HLA typing was unavailable for some donors at each locus, only the typed subset was used in association tests. A later genetic analysis reported fewer N-insertions in productive TCRs among donors in an Asian-associated ancestry cluster than the roughly 700-donor mean. According to a later analysis, most CMV-associated TCR beta chains appeared to be HLA-restricted, and the HLA associations seemed to be driven largely by CMV exposure. According to a later analysis, TCR association rates differed among HLA loci, with DRB1 alleles showing the most associated TCRs and HLA-C alleles showing the fewest. The study listed approximately 150 TCR beta chains as associated with cytomegalovirus. A later analysis reported that several top co-occurrence clusters appeared linked to parvovirus B19, influenza, CMV and Epstein-Barr virus. A further reported finding was that TCR beta sequences accurately predicted the HLA-A and HLA-B alleles for most subjects in the first cohort. Most TCR sequences were observed very rarely across donors, whereas some public TCRs were present in many individuals. This cohort had only TCR beta chains sequenced, and the lack of alpha or paired-chain data limited which features could be detected. In both the original and validation cohorts, the classifier was reported to diagnose cytomegalovirus status with high specificity and sensitivity. Specific HLA alleles were associated with over 15,000 TCR beta sequences at a false discovery rate of 0.05 in a later analysis. According to the authors, the approach could potentially be generalized to other disease states and immunological phenotypes. Linkage disequilibrium might explain the correlated functional status among segregating V segments, but an unknown experimental factor could not be excluded. Because the 87-base-pair reads could not distinguish some IMGT-functional V segments, including TRBV6-2 and TRBV6-3, those segments were excluded. CMV serostatus was the only immune exposure information available for the cohort. In vitro tests confirmed that a few of the cytomegalovirus-associated TCR beta chains recognize cytomegalovirus antigens. Sequencing depth was assumed to be roughly uniform across donors in the presence/absence analyses, though that assumption may not hold. In a later analysis, HLA-associated TCR beta chains showed more clonal expansion and lower generation probabilities than non-associated chains that were equally common. The earlier analysis of fewer than 750 of the donors excluded approximately 17 rarely observed V segments, including chromosome 9 orphons, because counts were too low. A later genetic analysis associated a missense DCLRE1C variant with V-gene and J-gene trimming of TCR beta chains, and an independent cohort replicated the association. Assigning TCR associations to individual alleles was difficult when HLA alleles, especially DR and DQ, strongly co-occurred.

The germline V gene yields SGHTA for CDR1 and FQGNSA for CDR2. V ends up 4 bases short and J 4 bases short, with an unmatched junction base count of 3. There are 14 amino acids in the CDR3, from cysteine to phenylalanine inclusive. Only the CDR3 region is kept as DNA, spanning 42 bases read in frame from base 1. The cohort was made up of 500 to 800 healthy bone marrow donors. At the time of sampling, every cohort member was nominally healthy, though immune exposures that went unrecorded were likely present. The donor tested CMV seropositive and was one of the 289 seropositive cohort members. Each donor provided a peripheral blood sample, and peripheral blood mononuclear cells were used for TCR beta sequencing. Genomic DNA was extracted from the blood cell samples with the Qiagen DNeasy Blood Extraction Kit. To prepare the library, the immunoSEQ multiplex PCR assay was applied. The multiplex PCR relied on a mix of 60 forward primers for TCR Vbeta segments and 13 reverse primers for TCR Jbeta segments. The CDR3 region of rearranged TCR beta genes was amplified from genomic DNA with a multiplex PCR assay. The Illumina HiSeq System was used to sequence the amplified TCR beta libraries as 87-base-pair reads. Per the authors' processing: A later analysis tallied 75 million to 95 million unique TCR beta chains across the 666 repertoires, and some 12 million of those chains were shared by two or more donors. Raw reads were error-corrected and collapsed into unique sequences by a nearest-neighbor algorithm in which closely related sequences were merged to remove PCR and sequencing errors. Alignment of CDR3 sequences to IMGT reference sequences was used to assign V, D and J gene segments. Each retained sequence needed at least a six-nucleotide match to both a V gene segment and a J gene segment. Rearrangements were classified as productive when the CDR3 lacked stop codons and remained in frame with V and J, and all other rearrangements were classified as non-productive. Following IMGT convention, CDR3 was defined as the stretch from the second conserved V-encoded cysteine up to the conserved J-encoded phenylalanine. The earlier analysis of a few hundred of the donors excluded any sequence lacking an unambiguous match to a single V gene segment. In an earlier analysis of approximately 590 of the donors, a V segment was called functional when productive rearrangements were above 56.7%, and segregating when the standard deviation between donors exceeded 5%. A statistical classification framework was built to diagnose cytomegalovirus status from the catalog of TCR beta chain sequences. In a later analysis, TCR nucleotide sequences were compared against IMGT/GENE-DB human TR gene sequences so that V and J genes could be assigned. The TCRdist pipeline was used in a later analysis to assign CDR3 sequences and most-parsimonious VDJ recombination scenarios. In a later analysis, every TCR beta chain was defined by the combination of its CDR3 amino acid sequence and its V-gene family, and reads without a unique V-gene family were dropped. In a later analysis, several hundred highly shared, low-generation-probability nucleotide sequences were removed to address suspected cross-contamination and a sequencing artifact. In a later analysis, a clonal expansion index for each public chain was calculated from normalized within-repertoire ranks of inferred template counts. A later analysis computed generation probabilities with a VDJ recombination model fitted to out-of-frame rearrangements, and checked the results against IGoR. In a later analysis, hypergeometric tests were used to score TCR-TCR, TCR-HLA and TCR-CMV co-occurrence, with a repertoire-size bias correction applied to TCR pairs. To estimate false discovery rates, a later analysis permuted the HLA or CMV assignments 20 times. In a later analysis, co-occurring TCRs were grouped with DBSCAN, and TCRdist sequence similarity was added when clustering was performed within HLA-allele-positive subsets. Repertoires with fewer than 30,000 or more than 120,000 public chains, plus five repertoires with anomalous nucleotide sharing, were excluded from co-occurrence clustering. Drawn from immuneACCESS, this table holds only the in-frame rearrangements with V and J called that TCRdb kept. Clones are partly lost; checked studies trace under half to an unresolved V gene and leave the rest unexplained. V and J calls and clone size follow that table, whereas D and trimming were derived from the DNA. This sample is represented by about 120,000 clones; about 59% of them were singletons. The ten largest clonotypes hold roughly 10% of the sample.

The sample comprised PBMCs. This receptor was identified in a woman between 40 and 55 years old in good health and CMV-seropositive. The chain is made from TRBV7-2 and TRBJ1-5; TRBD1 matches 8 bases in the middle. The CDR3 protein is CASSSTGGNQPQHF. The DNA sequence is as follows: TGTGCCAGCAGCTCTACAGGGGGGAATCAGCCCCAGCATTTT.